Sequencing of this T cell receptor (beta chain) was carried out in a study of T-cell reconstitution after alpha-beta-depleted transplantation in children. This clonotype has a count of ten or more. The antigen is not known. General study findings and limits: Several hundred expanded graft clones reportedly were the source of alpha-beta T cells about two months after transplant. From newly produced T cells came most of the T-cell counts and diversity one year after transplant.

Unique molecular identifiers were incorporated during preparation of the TCRbeta library. Each CDR3 protein is one row after TCRdb ran MiXCR on the PCR reads. The sample yields hundreds of thousands of distinct CDR3 sequences, roughly 9.1% seen once. The sequence came from a male patient aged 2-15 years who had a stem cell transplant for acute myeloid leukemia, so the T cells may come from the graft donor. This specimen consisted of PBMCs, mostly from graft donor cells, obtained 360 days after TCRalphabeta/CD19-depleted stem cell transplant.

The CDR3 DNA reads as TGTGCCATCGGGGGGCGAGGTACTGAAGCTTTCTTT. Its translation is CAIGGRGTEAFF. This sequence joins TRBV10-3 and TRBJ1-1; tentatively, D is TRBD1 (6 bases). The CDR3 consists of 12 residues. Trimming removed 8 bases at V and 5 bases at J, with 12 bases between. Germline CDR1 is ENHRY and CDR2 is SYGVKD.